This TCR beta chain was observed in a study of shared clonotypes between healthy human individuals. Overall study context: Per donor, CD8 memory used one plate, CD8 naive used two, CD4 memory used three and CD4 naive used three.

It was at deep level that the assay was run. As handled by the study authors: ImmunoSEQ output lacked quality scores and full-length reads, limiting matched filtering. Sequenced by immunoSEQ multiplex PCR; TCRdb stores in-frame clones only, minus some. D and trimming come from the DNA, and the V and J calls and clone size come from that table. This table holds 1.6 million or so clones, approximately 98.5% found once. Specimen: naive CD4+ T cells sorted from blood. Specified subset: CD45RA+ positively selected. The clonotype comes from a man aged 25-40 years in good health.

The CDR3 DNA is TGTGCCAGCACGGGCCAAGCTTGGGGCCATGAGCAGTTCTTC. Protein sequence: CASTGQAWGHEQFF. This chain uses TRBV6-1 with TRBJ2-1; D possibly corresponds to TRBD1 (5 bases). The V gene's germline CDR1 is MNHNS and CDR2 SASEGT. V lost 7 bases and J 8 bases, leaving 18 bases between the germline ends. The length of the CDR3 is 14 residues.